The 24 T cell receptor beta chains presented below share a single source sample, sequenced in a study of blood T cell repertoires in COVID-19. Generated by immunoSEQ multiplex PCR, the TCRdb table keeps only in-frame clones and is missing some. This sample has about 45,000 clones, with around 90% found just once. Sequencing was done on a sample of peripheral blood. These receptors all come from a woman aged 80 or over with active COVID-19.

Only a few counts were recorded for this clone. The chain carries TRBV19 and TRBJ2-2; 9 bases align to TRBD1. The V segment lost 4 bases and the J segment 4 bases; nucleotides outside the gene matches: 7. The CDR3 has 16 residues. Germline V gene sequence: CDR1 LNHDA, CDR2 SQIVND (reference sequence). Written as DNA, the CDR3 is TGTGCCAGTAGTAACCGACAGGGGGTCGGCACCGGGGAGCTGTTTTTT. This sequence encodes CASSNRQGVGTGELFF.

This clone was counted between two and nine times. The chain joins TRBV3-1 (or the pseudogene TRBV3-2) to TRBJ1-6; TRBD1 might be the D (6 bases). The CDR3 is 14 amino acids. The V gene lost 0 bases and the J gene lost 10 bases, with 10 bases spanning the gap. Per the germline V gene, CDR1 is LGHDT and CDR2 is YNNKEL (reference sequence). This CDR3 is CASSQEVGGSPLHF. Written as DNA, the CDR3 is TGTGCCAGCAGCCAAGAAGTAGGGGGATCACCCCTCCACTTT.

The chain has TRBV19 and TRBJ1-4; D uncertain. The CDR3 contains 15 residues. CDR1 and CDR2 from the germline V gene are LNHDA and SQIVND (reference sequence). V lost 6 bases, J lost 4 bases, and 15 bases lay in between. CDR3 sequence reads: CASRTLGVDNEKLFF. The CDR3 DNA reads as TGTGCCAGTAGAACCCTCGGGGTCGATAATGAAAAACTGTTTTTT.

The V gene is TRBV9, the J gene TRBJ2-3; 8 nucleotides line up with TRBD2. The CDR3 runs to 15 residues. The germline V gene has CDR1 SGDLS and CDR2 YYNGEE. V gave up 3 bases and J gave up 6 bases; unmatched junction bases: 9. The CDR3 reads CASSAMSGGRDTQYF. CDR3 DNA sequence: TGTGCCAGCAGCGCAATGAGCGGGGGCAGGGATACGCAGTATTTT.

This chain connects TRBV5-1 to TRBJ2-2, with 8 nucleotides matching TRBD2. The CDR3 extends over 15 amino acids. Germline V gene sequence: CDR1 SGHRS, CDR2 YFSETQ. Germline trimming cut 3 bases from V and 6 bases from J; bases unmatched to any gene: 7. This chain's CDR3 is CASSSRGLDAGELFF. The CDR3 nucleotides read TGCGCCAGCAGCTCACGGGGACTAGATGCCGGGGAGCTGTTTTTT.

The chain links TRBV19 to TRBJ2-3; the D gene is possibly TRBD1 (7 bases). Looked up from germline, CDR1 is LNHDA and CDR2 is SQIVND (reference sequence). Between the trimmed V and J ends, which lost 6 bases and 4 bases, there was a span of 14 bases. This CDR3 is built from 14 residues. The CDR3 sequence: CASRTGRRPDTQYF. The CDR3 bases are TGTGCCAGTAGGACAGGGAGGAGGCCAGATACGCAGTATTTT.

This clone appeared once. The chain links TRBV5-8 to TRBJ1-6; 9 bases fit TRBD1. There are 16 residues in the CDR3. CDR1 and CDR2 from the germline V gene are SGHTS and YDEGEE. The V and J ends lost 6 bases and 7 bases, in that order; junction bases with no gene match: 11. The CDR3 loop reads CASILMEGTGNSPLHF. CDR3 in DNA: TGTGCCAGCATCCTGATGGAGGGGACAGGGAATTCACCCCTCCACTTT.

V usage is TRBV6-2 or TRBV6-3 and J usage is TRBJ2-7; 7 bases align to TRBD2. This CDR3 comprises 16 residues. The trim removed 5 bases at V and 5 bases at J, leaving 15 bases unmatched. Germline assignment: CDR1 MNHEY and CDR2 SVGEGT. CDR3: CASSPLGTSAANEQYF. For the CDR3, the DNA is TGTGCCAGCAGTCCACTCGGTACTAGCGCCGCCAACGAGCAGTACTTC.

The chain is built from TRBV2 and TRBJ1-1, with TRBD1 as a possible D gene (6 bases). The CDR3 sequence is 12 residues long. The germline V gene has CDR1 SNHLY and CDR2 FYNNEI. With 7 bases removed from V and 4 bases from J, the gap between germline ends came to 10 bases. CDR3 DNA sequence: TGTGCCAGCACAGGGGACGGCACTGAAGCTTTCTTT. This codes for CASTGDGTEAFF.

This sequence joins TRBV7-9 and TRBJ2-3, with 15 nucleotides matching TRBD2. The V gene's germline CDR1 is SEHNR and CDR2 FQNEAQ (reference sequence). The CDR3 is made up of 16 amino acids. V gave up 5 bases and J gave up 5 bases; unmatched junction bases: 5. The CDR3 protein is CASSLGTSGGLDTQYF. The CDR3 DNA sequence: TGTGCCAGCAGCCTCGGGACTAGCGGGGGGTTAGATACGCAGTATTTT.

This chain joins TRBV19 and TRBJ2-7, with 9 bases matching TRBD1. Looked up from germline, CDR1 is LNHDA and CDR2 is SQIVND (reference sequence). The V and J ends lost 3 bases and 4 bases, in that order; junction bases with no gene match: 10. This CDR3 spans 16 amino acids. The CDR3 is CASSISGTGREYEQYF. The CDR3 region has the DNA TGTGCCAGTAGTATTTCTGGGACAGGGAGGGAGTACGAGCAGTACTTC.

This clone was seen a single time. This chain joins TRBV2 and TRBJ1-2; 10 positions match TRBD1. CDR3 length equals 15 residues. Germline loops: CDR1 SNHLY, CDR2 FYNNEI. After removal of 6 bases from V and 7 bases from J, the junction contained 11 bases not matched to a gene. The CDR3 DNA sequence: TGTGCCAGCAGACAGGTTGGACAGGGGGAAGCTGGCTACACCTTC. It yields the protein CASRQVGQGEAGYTF. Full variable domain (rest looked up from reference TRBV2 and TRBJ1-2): EPEVTQTPSHQVTQMGQEVILRCVPISNHLYFYWYRQILGQKVEFLVSFYNNEISEKSEIFDDQFSVERPDGSNFTLKIRSTKLEDSAMYFCASRQVGQGEAGYTFGSGTRLTVV.

The CDR3 DNA follows: TGTGCCAGCTCACCAACAGGGGCGCATAGCAATCAGCCCCAGCATTTT. Translated, it gives CASSPTGAHSNQPQHF. The chain joins TRBV18 to TRBJ1-5; 7 bases agree with TRBD1. Per germline, CDR1 KGHSH and CDR2 LQKENI. V lost 2 bases and J lost 0; bases outside the gene matches: 4. This CDR3 region has 16 residues.

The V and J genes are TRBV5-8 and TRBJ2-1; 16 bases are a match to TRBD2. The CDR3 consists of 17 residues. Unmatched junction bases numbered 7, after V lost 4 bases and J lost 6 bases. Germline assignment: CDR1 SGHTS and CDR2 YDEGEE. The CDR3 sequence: CASSPGLAGGLGNEQFF. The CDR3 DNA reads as TGTGCCAGCAGCCCGGGACTAGCGGGGGGGCTCGGCAATGAGCAGTTCTTC.

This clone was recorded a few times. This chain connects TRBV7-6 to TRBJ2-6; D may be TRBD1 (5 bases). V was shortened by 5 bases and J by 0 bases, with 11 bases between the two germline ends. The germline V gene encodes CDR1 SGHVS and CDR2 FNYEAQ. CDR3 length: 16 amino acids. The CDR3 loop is CASSPGRSSGANVLTF. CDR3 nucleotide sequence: TGTGCCAGCAGCCCAGGGCGGAGCTCTGGGGCCAACGTCCTGACTTTC.

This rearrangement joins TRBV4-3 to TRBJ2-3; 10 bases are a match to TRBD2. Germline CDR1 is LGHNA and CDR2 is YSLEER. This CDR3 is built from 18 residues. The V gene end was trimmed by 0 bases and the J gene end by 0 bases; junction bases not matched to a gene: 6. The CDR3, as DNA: TGCGCCAGCAGCCAAGATCCTGGACTAGCGGCTAGCACAGATACGCAGTATTTT. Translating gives CASSQDPGLAASTDTQYF.

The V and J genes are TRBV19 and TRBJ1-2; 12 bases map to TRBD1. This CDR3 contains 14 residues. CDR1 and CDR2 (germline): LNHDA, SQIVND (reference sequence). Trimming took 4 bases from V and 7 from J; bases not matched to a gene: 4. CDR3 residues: CASSRDRGQVGYTF. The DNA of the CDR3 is TGTGCCAGTAGTAGGGACAGGGGGCAGGTTGGCTACACCTTC.

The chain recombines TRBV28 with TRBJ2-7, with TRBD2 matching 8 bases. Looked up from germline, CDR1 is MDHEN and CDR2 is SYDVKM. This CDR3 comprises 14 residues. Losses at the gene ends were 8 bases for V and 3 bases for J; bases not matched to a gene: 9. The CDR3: CASRRAGGHYEQYF. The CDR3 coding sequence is TGTGCCAGCCGTAGGGCGGGGGGACACTACGAGCAGTACTTC.

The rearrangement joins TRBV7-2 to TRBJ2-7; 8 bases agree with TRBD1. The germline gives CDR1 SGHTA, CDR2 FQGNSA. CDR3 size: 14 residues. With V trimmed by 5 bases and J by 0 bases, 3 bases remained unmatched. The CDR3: CASSRGTGSYEQYF. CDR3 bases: TGTGCCAGCAGCCGGGGGACAGGCTCCTACGAGCAGTACTTC.

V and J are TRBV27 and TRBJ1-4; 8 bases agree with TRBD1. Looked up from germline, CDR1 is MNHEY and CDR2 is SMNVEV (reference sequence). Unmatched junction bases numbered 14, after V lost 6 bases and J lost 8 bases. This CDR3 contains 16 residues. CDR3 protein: CASRRGHGAGGEKLFF. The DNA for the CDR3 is TGTGCCAGCAGAAGAGGTCATGGCGCAGGGGGCGAAAAACTGTTTTTT.

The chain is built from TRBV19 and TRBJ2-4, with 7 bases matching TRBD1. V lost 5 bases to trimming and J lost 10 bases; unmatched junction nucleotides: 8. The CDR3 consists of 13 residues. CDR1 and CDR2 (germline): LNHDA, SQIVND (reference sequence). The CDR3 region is CASSPTGHSIQYF. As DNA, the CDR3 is TGTGCCAGTAGTCCGACAGGGCACAGTATTCAGTACTTC.

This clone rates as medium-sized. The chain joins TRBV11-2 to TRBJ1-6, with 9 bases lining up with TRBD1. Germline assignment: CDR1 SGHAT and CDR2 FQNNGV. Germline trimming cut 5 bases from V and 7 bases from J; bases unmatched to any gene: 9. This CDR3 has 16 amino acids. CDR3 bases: TGTGCCAGCAGCCCAAGGTCTGGACAGGGGAATTCACCCCTCCACTTT. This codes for CASSPRSGQGNSPLHF.

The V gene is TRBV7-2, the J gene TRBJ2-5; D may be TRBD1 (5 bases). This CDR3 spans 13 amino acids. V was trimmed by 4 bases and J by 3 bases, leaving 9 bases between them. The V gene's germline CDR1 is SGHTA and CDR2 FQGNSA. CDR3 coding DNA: TGTGCCAGCAGCTCCAGGGTCGAAGAGACCCAGTACTTC. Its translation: CASSSRVEETQYF.

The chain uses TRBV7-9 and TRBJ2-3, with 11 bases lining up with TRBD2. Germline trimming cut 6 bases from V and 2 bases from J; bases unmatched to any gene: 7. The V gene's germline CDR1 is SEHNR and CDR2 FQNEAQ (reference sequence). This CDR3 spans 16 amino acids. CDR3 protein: CASSLTSGVPTDTQYF. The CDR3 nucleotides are TGTGCCAGCAGTTTGACTAGCGGGGTCCCCACAGATACGCAGTATTTT.